This passage covers 17 T cell receptor beta chains from one sample sequenced in a study of monozygotic twins with inflammatory bowel disease. TCRdb re-called the 5' RACE reads; every CDR3 protein appears as one record, without DNA. The table for this sample gives 160,000 or so distinct CDR3 sequences. The sequenced sample consisted of blood. The receptors were gathered from a human donor with ulcerative colitis or Crohn's disease, or a healthy co-twin of an affected twin (not recorded which).

The chain recombines TRBV30 with TRBJ1-4; the TCRdb D gene call, TRBD1, has no DNA to confirm it. Germline V CDR1 and CDR2: GTSNPN, SVGIG (reference sequence). The length of the CDR3 is 13 residues. CDR3 residues: CAWAQGLREKLFF.

The chain couples TRBV6-5 to TRBJ2-2; TCRdb indicates TRBD2, and absent DNA this call remains unverified. Germline CDR1 is MNHEY and CDR2 is SVGAGI. The CDR3 has 20 residues. Here the CDR3 reads CASSSPGSSGHNPNTGELFF.

This sequence joins TRBV5-1 and TRBJ2-6; without DNA, the TCRdb call of TRBD1 cannot be checked. CDR3 length equals 16 residues. Looked up from germline, CDR1 is SGHRS and CDR2 is YFSETQ. CDR3 sequence reads: CASMAGTGDGANVLTF.

The rearrangement uses TRBV5-4 and TRBJ2-6. The CDR3 consists of 15 residues. Germline V CDR1 and CDR2: SGHNT, YYREEE (reference sequence). The CDR3 spells CASSLGGTGANVLTF. Variable domain in full (rest from reference TRBV5-4 and TRBJ2-6): ETGVTQSPTHLIKTRGQQVTLRCSSQSGHNTVSWYQQALGQGPQFIFQYYREEENGRGNFPPRFSGLQFPNYSSELNVNALELDDSALYLCASSLGGTGANVLTFGAGSRLTVL.

J is TRBJ1-5 and V is TRBV20-1. Germline V gives CDR1 DFQATT, CDR2 SNEGSKA (reference sequence). CDR3 size: 14 residues. CDR3 in amino acids: CSASVDDYNQPQHF.

The chain combines TRBV10-3 with TRBJ1-1; lacking DNA, the TRBD1 call made by TCRdb goes unchecked. Germline V gene sequence: CDR1 ENHRY, CDR2 SYGVKD. This CDR3 is built from 13 residues. CDR3 loop: CAVRGLTFPEAFF.

V and J are TRBV6-1 and TRBJ2-7; TCRdb designates TRBD2, a call that cannot be tested without DNA. The CDR3 contains 14 residues. Germline CDR1 is MNHNS and CDR2 is SASEGT. CDR3 loop: CASGEGWDSYEQYF.

The rearrangement joins TRBV14 to TRBJ2-3. The germline V gene encodes CDR1 SGHDN and CDR2 FVKESK. The CDR3 has 14 residues. The CDR3 loop is CASSQGSHSDTQYF.

V gene TRBV7-6 combines with J gene TRBJ2-5; TCRdb proposes TRBD1, but this gene call is untestable without DNA. CDR1 and CDR2 (germline): SGHVS, FNYEAQ. The CDR3 has 16 amino acids. This CDR3 reads CASSTLGGQPQETQYF.

The CDR3 here is CASREDTYYEQYF. The chain carries TRBV5-1 and TRBJ2-7; checking the TCRdb D call of TRBD1 is not possible without DNA. Germline CDR1 is SGHRS and CDR2 is YFSETQ. The CDR3 totals 13 residues.

The V and J genes are TRBV12-3 or TRBV12-4 and TRBJ2-7; the TCRdb call, TRBD1, lacks DNA for checking. This CDR3 has 13 amino acids. CDR3 residues: CASSPGQRYEQYF.

This chain uses TRBV20-1 with TRBJ1-1. There are 15 residues in the CDR3. In germline, CDR1 is DFQATT, CDR2 SNEGSKA (reference sequence). The CDR3 reads CSPMIPDGLNTEAFF.

CDR3 sequence: CASSFIENTEAFF. The J gene is TRBJ1-1, the V gene TRBV6-2 or TRBV6-3. Germline loops: CDR1 MNHEY, CDR2 SVGEGT. The CDR3 is 13 residues long.

The chain couples TRBV5-1 to TRBJ2-4; TCRdb calls TRBD2, which cannot be checked without DNA. Germline V CDR1 and CDR2: SGHRS, YFSETQ. The CDR3 sequence is 16 residues long. The CDR3 reads CASSPELTSAKNIQYF.

The chain combines TRBV12-3 or TRBV12-4 with TRBJ1-3. The length of the CDR3 is 13 residues. This CDR3 reads CASSFTQPNTIYF.

This chain uses TRBV20-1 with TRBJ2-3; checking the TCRdb D call of TRBD1 is not possible without DNA. Germline CDR1 DFQATT, CDR2 SNEGSKA (reference sequence). The CDR3 totals 15 residues. This CDR3 is CSARDLGGLTDTQYF.

The chain joins TRBV20-1 to TRBJ1-2; TCRdb indicates TRBD1, and absent DNA this call remains unverified. This CDR3 has 16 residues. CDR1 and CDR2 (germline): DFQATT, SNEGSKA (reference sequence). CDR3 sequence: CSAPGLSDSNPYGYTF.